This paragraph reports one TCR beta chain. Its antigen is not identified. Produced via immunoSEQ multiplex PCR; TCRdb's table is partial and in-frame only. The table lists approximately 110,000 clones, around 90% of them singletons. This entry belongs to a study of identifying expanded T cells in peripheral blood. Study-wide results and limits: Approximately 2-week clone count variance significantly increased as total template count grew.

Trimming shortened V by 4 bases and J by 0 bases, and 13 bases separated the two germline ends. Germline V gene data show CDR1 as SGHNT and CDR2 as YENEEA. The length of the CDR3 is 16 residues. The chain combines TRBV11-3 with TRBJ2-1, with a tentative D call TRBD2 (6 bases). The receptor's source is a person aged 18 to 70 in good health. Sequencing was performed on blood. The CDR3: CASSSTLGGSYNEQFF. CDR3 DNA sequence: TGTGCCAGCAGCTCAACATTGGGGGGCTCCTACAATGAGCAGTTCTTC.